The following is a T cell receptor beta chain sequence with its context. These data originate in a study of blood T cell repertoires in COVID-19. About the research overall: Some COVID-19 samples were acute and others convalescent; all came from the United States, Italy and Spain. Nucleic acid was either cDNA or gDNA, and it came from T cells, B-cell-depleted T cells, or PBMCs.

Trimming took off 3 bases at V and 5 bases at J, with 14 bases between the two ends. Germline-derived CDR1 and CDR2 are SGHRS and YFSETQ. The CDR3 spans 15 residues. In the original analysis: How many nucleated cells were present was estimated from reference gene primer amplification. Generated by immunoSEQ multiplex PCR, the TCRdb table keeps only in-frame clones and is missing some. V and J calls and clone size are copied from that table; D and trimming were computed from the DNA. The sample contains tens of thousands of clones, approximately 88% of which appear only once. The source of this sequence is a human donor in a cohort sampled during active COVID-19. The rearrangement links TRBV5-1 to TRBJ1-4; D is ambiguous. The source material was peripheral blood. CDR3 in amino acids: CASSSVGVRNEKLFF. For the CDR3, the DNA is TGCGCCAGCAGCTCCGTCGGGGTTAGGAATGAAAAACTGTTTTTT.